A selection of T cell receptor beta chains follows, all from one sample in a study of beta chain features in type 1 diabetes. Sequencing was performed with immunoSEQ multiplex PCR; in TCRdb, only in-frame clones are kept and a portion is missing. Found here are hundreds of thousands of clones, roughly 12% of them singletons; the top ten hold 0.015% to 0.02%. Sequencing was done on a sample of naive CD4+ T cells from blood. The receptor set was obtained from a young man in good health. CDR3s include the opening cysteine and the closing phenylalanine or tryptophan. Fields, in order: V gene, J gene, D gene, clone size, CDR3 DNA, CDR3 protein. D genes are given only for firm matches. Clone size, where shown, is once, few, many, or a class for clones that have expanded.

v_call: TRBV7-9; j_call: TRBJ2-1; d_call: TRBD2; clone_size: -; cdr3_nt: TGTGCCAGCAGCTTAACAAGCGGGGGGGCCCGAAATGAGCAGTTCTTC; cdr3_aa: CASSLTSGGARNEQFF
v_call: TRBV9; j_call: TRBJ2-7; d_call: TRBD1; clone_size: -; cdr3_nt: TGTGCCAGCAGCGGGCCCAGGGGGAACTACGAGCAGTACTTC; cdr3_aa: CASSGPRGNYEQYF
v_call: TRBV6-5; j_call: TRBJ2-7; d_call: -; clone_size: few; cdr3_nt: TGTGCCAGCAGTTACACAGCGGACGGTAGCTCCTACGAGCAGTACTTC; cdr3_aa: CASSYTADGSSYEQYF
v_call: TRBV25-1; j_call: TRBJ2-3; d_call: TRBD2; clone_size: few; cdr3_nt: TGTGCCAGCAGTGAATTCGACGGCGGGAGGGAGACAGATACGCAGTATTTT; cdr3_aa: CASSEFDGGRETDTQYF
v_call: TRBV6-6; j_call: TRBJ2-5; d_call: TRBD1; clone_size: -; cdr3_nt: TGTGCCAGCAGTCGGGACAGGGAAGAGACCCAGTACTTC; cdr3_aa: CASSRDREETQYF
v_call: TRBV30; j_call: TRBJ1-4; d_call: TRBD1; clone_size: -; cdr3_nt: TGTGCCTGGAGTAGGGGACAGGGGAAGGTACTAGGTGAAAAACTGTTTTTT; cdr3_aa: CAWSRGQGKVLGEKLFF
v_call: TRBV25-1; j_call: TRBJ2-7; d_call: -; clone_size: few; cdr3_nt: TGTGCCAGCAGTGAATACGGGCAGGGCTTGATCTTC; cdr3_aa: CASSEYGQGLIF
v_call: TRBV30; j_call: TRBJ2-7; d_call: -; clone_size: few; cdr3_nt: TGTGCCTGGAGCCTGAGGCGGACCTACGAGCAGTACTTC; cdr3_aa: CAWSLRRTYEQYF
v_call: TRBV28; j_call: TRBJ2-3; d_call: TRBD2; clone_size: -; cdr3_nt: TGTGCCAGCAGTTTAATTGTAGGACTAGCGGCCGCCACAGATACGCAGTATTTT; cdr3_aa: CASSLIVGLAAATDTQYF
v_call: TRBV7-9; j_call: TRBJ2-7; d_call: -; clone_size: many; cdr3_nt: TGTGCCAGCGGGCCTCACTCCTACGAGCAGTACTTC; cdr3_aa: CASGPHSYEQYF
v_call: TRBV7-2; j_call: TRBJ2-7; d_call: -; clone_size: few; cdr3_nt: TGTGCCAGCAGCTTAAGGGAGGCGAGCGACGAGCAGTACTTC; cdr3_aa: CASSLREASDEQYF
v_call: TRBV28; j_call: TRBJ1-2; d_call: -; clone_size: few; cdr3_nt: TGTGCCAGCAGTTTGCGACCTCTATCCGGGACATTTAACTATGGCTACACCTTC; cdr3_aa: CASSLRPLSGTFNYGYTF
v_call: TRBV5-4; j_call: TRBJ1-2; d_call: TRBD1; clone_size: many; cdr3_nt: TGTGCCAGCAGCTCACCACAGGGGATCGGCTACACCTTC; cdr3_aa: CASSSPQGIGYTF
v_call: TRBV28; j_call: TRBJ1-1; d_call: -; clone_size: -; cdr3_nt: TGTGCCAGCACCCACGAGCGGGGACCGAACACTGAAGCTTTCTTT; cdr3_aa: CASTHERGPNTEAFF
v_call: TRBV4-3; j_call: TRBJ1-1; d_call: -; clone_size: few; cdr3_nt: TGCGCCAGCAGCCAAGAGCGGGGGACACTGAACACTGAAGCTTTCTTT; cdr3_aa: CASSQERGTLNTEAFF
v_call: TRBV4-3; j_call: TRBJ2-3; d_call: TRBD2; clone_size: many; cdr3_nt: TGCGCCAGCAGCCAATCGACTAGCGGGGGGCCAGATACGCAGTATTTT; cdr3_aa: CASSQSTSGGPDTQYF
v_call: TRBV28; j_call: TRBJ2-7; d_call: -; clone_size: -; cdr3_nt: TGTGCCAGCAGCACTGTGTACGAGCAGTACTTC; cdr3_aa: CASSTVYEQYF
v_call: TRBV30; j_call: TRBJ2-2; d_call: -; clone_size: -; cdr3_nt: TGTGCCTGGAGCCAGGTCGCCGGGGAGCTGTTTTTT; cdr3_aa: CAWSQVAGELFF
v_call: TRBV28; j_call: TRBJ2-7; d_call: -; clone_size: few; cdr3_nt: TGTGCCAGCAGTTTAGGGGCCCCTAACTACGAGCAGTACTTC; cdr3_aa: CASSLGAPNYEQYF
v_call: TRBV25-1; j_call: TRBJ1-1; d_call: TRBD1; clone_size: few; cdr3_nt: TGTGCCAGCAGTGATCAGGGGGACACTGAAGCTTTCTTT; cdr3_aa: CASSDQGDTEAFF
v_call: TRBV5-1; j_call: TRBJ2-2; d_call: -; clone_size: few; cdr3_nt: TGCGCCAGCAGCATCGTGGGGGGAGCCGGGGAGCTGTTTTTT; cdr3_aa: CASSIVGGAGELFF
v_call: TRBV6-1; j_call: TRBJ1-5; d_call: -; clone_size: -; cdr3_nt: TGTGCCAGCAGTGGGGGTGTTAGAGGGTACCCGTATCAGCCCCAGCATTTT; cdr3_aa: CASSGGVRGYPYQPQHF
v_call: TRBV7-9; j_call: TRBJ2-7; d_call: TRBD1; clone_size: -; cdr3_nt: TGTGCCAGCAGCCTGTCAGGGACAGGGGGCACCGAGCAGTACTTC; cdr3_aa: CASSLSGTGGTEQYF
v_call: TRBV7-2; j_call: TRBJ2-7; d_call: -; clone_size: -; cdr3_nt: TGTGCCAGCAGCTTAGTAGGTGACAGGACCTACGAGCAGTACTTC; cdr3_aa: CASSLVGDRTYEQYF
v_call: TRBV11-3; j_call: TRBJ2-7; d_call: TRBD1; clone_size: few; cdr3_nt: TGTGCCAGCAGCTTATCGAGCAGGGGGCTCTACGAGCAGTACTTC; cdr3_aa: CASSLSSRGLYEQYF
v_call: TRBV5-6; j_call: TRBJ1-2; d_call: -; clone_size: few; cdr3_nt: TGTGCCAGCAGCTTGGGGCAGCGAAACTATGGCTACACCTTC; cdr3_aa: CASSLGQRNYGYTF
v_call: TRBV6-5; j_call: TRBJ2-3; d_call: -; clone_size: -; cdr3_nt: TGTGCCAGCAGTTACTCGGCAGGGGCCCGATCGGATACGCAGTATTTT; cdr3_aa: CASSYSAGARSDTQYF
v_call: TRBV5-1; j_call: TRBJ1-1; d_call: -; clone_size: few; cdr3_nt: TGCGCCAGCAGCTCCCGGCGGGGTCCGAACACTGAAGCTTTCTTT; cdr3_aa: CASSSRRGPNTEAFF